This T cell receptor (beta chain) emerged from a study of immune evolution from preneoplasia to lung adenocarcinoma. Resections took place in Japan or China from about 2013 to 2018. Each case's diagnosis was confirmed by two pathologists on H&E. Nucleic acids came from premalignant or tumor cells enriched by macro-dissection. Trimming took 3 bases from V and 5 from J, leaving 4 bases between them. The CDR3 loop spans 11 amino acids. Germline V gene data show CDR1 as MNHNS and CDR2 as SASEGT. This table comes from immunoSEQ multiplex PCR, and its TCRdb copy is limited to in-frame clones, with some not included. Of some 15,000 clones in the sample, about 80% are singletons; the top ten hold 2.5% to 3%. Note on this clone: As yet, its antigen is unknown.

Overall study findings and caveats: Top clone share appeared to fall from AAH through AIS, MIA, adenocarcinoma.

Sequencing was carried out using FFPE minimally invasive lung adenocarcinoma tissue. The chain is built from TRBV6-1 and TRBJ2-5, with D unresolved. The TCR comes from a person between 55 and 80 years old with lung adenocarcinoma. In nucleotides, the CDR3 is TGTGCCAGCAGTGAGGGGGAGACCCAGTACTTC. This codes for CASSEGETQYF.